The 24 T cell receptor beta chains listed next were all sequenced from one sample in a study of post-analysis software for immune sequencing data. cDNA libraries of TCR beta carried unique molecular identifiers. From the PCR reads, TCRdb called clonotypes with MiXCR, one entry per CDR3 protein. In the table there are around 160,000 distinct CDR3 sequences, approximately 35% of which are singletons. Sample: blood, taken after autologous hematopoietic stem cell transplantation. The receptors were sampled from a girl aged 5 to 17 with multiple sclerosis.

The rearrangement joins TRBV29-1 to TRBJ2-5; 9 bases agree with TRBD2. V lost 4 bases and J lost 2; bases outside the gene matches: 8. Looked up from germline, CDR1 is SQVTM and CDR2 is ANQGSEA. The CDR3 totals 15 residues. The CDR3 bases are TGCAGCGTTGGGGCTAGCGCGGGGGGGCAAGAGACCCAGTACTTC. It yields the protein CSVGASAGGQETQYF. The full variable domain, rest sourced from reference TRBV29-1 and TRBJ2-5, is SAVISQKPSRDICQRGTSLTIQCQVDSQVTMMFWYRQQPGQSLTLIATANQGSEATYESGFVIDKFPISRPNLTFSTLTVSNMSPEDSSIYLCSVGASAGGQETQYFGPGTRLLVL.

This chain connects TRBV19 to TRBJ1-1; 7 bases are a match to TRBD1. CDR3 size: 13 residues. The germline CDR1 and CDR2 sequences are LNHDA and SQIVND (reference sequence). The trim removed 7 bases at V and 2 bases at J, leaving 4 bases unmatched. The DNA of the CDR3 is TGTGCCAGTATCGGGGACAGAAACACTGAAGCTTTCTTT. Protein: CASIGDRNTEAFF. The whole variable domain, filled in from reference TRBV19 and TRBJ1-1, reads DGGITQSPKYLFRKEGQNVTLSCEQNLNHDAMYWYRQDPGQGLRLIYYSQIVNDFQKGDIAEGYSVSREKKESFPLTVTSAQKNPTAFYLCASIGDRNTEAFFGQGTRLTVV.

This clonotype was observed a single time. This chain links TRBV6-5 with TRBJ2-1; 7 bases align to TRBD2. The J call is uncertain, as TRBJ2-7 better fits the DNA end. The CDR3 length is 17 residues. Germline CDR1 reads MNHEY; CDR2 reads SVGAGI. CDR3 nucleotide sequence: TGTGCCAGCAGTAACCTCAGAGCGGGAAGCTCCTACAATGAGCAGTACTTC. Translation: CASSNLRAGSSYNEQYF.

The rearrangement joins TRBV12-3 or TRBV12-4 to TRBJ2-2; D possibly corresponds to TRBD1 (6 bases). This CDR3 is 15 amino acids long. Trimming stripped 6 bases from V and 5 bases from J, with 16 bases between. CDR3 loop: CASSRYGTLTGELFF. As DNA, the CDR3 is TGTGCCAGCAGCCGCTACGGGACATTAACCGGGGAGCTGTTTTTT.

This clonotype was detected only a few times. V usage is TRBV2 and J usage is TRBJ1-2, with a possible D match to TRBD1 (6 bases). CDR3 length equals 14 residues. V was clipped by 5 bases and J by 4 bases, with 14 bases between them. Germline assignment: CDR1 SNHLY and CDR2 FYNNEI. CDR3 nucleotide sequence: TGTGCCAGCAGTAAAGGACAGTTCGGCTATGGCTACACCTTC. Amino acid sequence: CASSKGQFGYGYTF. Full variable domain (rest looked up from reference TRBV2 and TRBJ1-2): EPEVTQTPSHQVTQMGQEVILRCVPISNHLYFYWYRQILGQKVEFLVSFYNNEISEKSEIFDDQFSVERPDGSNFTLKIRSTKLEDSAMYFCASSKGQFGYGYTFGSGTRLTVV.

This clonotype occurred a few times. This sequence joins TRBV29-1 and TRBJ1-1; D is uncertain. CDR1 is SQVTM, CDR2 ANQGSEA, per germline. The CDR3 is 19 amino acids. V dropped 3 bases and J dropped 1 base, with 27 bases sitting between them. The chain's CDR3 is CSVDRPHGGGVLGNTEAFF. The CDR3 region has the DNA TGCAGCGTTGATCGACCGCACGGTGGCGGGGTCTTGGGGAACACTGAAGCTTTCTTT.

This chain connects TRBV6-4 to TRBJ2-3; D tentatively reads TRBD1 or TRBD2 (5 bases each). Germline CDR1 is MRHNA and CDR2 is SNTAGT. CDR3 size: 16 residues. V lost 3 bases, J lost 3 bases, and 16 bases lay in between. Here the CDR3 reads CASSEFGDGATDTQYF. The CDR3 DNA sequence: TGTGCCAGCAGTGAATTTGGGGACGGAGCAACAGATACGCAGTATTTT.

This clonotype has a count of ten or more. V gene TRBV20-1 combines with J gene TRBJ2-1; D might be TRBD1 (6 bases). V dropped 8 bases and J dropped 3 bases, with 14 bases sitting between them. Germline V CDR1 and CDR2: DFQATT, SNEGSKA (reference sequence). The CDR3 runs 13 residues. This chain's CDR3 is CSTEEDSYNEQFF. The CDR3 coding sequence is TGCAGTACCGAGGAGGACAGCTACAATGAGCAGTTCTTC.

CDR3 protein: CASSSPHEQYF. CDR3 DNA: TGTGCCAGCAGTTCCCCGCACGAGCAGTACTTC. The rearrangement links TRBV12-3 or TRBV12-4 to TRBJ2-5; D uncertain. The J call is doubtful: the DNA matches TRBJ2-7 better. The CDR3 covers 11 residues.

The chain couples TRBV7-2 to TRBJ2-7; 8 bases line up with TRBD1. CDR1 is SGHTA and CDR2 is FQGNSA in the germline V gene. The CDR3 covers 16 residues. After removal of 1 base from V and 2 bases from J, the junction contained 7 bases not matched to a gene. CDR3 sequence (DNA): TGTGCCAGCAGCTTAGTGGGGACAGGTACCACCTACGAGCAGTACTTC. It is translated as CASSLVGTGTTYEQYF.

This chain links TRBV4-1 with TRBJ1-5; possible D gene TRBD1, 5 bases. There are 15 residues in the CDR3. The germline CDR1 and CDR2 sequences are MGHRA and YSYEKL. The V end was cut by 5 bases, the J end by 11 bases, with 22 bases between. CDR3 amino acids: CASSSGRYPLMAQHF. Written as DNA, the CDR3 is TGCGCCAGCAGCTCGGGACGGTACCCCTTGATGGCCCAGCATTTT.

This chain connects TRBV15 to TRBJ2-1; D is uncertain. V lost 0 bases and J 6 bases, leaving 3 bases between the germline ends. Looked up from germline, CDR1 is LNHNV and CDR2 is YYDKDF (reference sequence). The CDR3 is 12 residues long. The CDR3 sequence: CATSREANEQFF. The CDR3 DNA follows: TGTGCCACCAGCAGAGAAGCCAATGAGCAGTTCTTC.

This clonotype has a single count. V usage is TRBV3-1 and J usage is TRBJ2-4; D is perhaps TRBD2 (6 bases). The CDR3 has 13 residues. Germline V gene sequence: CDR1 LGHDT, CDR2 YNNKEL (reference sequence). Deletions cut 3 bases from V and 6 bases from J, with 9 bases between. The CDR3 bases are TGTGCCAGCAGCCAGGGAGGCCCAAACATTCAGTACTTC. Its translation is CASSQGGPNIQYF.

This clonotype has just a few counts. The CDR3 region has the DNA TGTGCCAGCAGCTTACGGTTTAAATTGGCCGAAGAGACCTACAATGAGCAGTTCTTC. Translation gives CASSLRFKLAEETYNEQFF. This chain joins TRBV7-2 and TRBJ2-1; no definite D call. Per the germline V gene, CDR1 is SGHTA and CDR2 is FQGNSA. CDR3 length: 19 residues. Trimming took 2 bases from V and 2 from J, leaving 22 bases between them. Using reference TRBV7-2 and TRBJ2-1 for the parts outside the CDR3, the full variable domain is GAGVSQSPSNKVTEKGKDVELRCDPISGHTALYWYRQSLGQGLEFLIYFQGNSAPDKSGLPSDRFSAERTGGSVSTLTIQRTQQEDSAVYLCASSLRFKLAEETYNEQFFGPGTRLTVL.

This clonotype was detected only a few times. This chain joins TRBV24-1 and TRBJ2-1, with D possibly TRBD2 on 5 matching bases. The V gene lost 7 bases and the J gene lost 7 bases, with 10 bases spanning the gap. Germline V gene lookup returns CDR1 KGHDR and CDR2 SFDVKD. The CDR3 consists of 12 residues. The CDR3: CATRSSGNEQFF. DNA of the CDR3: TGTGCCACCAGGTCTTCGGGGAATGAGCAGTTCTTC.

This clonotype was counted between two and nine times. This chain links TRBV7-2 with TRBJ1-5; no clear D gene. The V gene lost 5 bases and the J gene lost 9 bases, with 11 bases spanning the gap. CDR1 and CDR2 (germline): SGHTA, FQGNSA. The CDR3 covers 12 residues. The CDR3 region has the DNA TGTGCCAGCAGCGCATCAACTGGGCCCCAGCATTTT. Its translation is CASSASTGPQHF.

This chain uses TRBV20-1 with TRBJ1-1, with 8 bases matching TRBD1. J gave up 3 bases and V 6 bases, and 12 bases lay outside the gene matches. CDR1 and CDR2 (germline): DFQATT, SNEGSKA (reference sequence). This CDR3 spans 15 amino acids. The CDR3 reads CSAGTGRGMDTEAFF. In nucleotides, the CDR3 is TGCAGTGCCGGGACAGGCCGGGGTATGGACACTGAAGCTTTCTTT.

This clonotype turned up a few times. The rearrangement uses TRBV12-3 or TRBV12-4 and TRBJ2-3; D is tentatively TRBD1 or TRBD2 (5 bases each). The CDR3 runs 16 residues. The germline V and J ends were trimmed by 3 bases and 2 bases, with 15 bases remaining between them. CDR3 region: CASSFGTGPDTDTQYF. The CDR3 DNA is TGTGCCAGCAGTTTTGGGACGGGGCCAGACACAGATACGCAGTATTTT.

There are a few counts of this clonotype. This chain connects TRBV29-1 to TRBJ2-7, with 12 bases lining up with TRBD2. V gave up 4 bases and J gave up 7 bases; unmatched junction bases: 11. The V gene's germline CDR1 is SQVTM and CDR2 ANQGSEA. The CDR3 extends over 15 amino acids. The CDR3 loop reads CSVAGTSGSYNEQYF. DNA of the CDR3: TGCAGCGTTGCCGGGACTAGCGGGTCCTACAATGAGCAGTACTTC.

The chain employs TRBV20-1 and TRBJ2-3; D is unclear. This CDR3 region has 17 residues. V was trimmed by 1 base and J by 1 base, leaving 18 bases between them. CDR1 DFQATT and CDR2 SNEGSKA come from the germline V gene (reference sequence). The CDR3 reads CSARGSRSPLGTDTQYF. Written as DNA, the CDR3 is TGCAGTGCTAGAGGTAGCAGAAGCCCCCTTGGCACAGATACGCAGTATTTT.

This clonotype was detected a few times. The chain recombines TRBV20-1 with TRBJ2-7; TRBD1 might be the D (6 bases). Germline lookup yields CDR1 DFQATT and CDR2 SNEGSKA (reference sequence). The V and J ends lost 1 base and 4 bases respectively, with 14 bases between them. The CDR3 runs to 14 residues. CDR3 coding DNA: TGCAGTGCTAGAGGAGCAGGGGTACTTTACGAGCAGTACTTC. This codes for CSARGAGVLYEQYF.

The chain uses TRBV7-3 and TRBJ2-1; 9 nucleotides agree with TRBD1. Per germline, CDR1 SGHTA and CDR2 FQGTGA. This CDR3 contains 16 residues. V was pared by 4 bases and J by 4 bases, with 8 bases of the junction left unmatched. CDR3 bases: TGTGCCAGCAGCTCAACAACCGGGACAGGGTACAATGAGCAGTTCTTC. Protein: CASSSTTGTGYNEQFF.

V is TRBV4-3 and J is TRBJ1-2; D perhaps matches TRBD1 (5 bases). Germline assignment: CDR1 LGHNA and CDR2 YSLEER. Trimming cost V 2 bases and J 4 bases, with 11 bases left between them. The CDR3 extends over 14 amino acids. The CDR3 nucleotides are TGCGCCAGCAGCCAATACAGAGGGGTCTATGGCTACACCTTC. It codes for CASSQYRGVYGYTF.

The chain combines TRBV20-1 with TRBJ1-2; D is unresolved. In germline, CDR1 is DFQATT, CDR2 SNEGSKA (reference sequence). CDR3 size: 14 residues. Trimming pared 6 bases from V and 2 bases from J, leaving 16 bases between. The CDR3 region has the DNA TGCAGTGCCTTCCTTGCGACTATGAACTATGGCTACACCTTC. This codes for CSAFLATMNYGYTF.